These T cell receptor beta chains were read from a single sample in a study of Graves' ophthalmopathy and Graves' hyperthyroidism. Each CDR3 protein gets one entry after TCRdb re-called the multiplex PCR reads with MiXCR. The sample gives about 1.2 million distinct CDR3 sequences, about two fifths of which show up once; 11% is in the top ten. The sequenced sample consisted of peripheral blood or thyroid tissue (not recorded which). These receptors all come from an adult man with Graves' hyperthyroidism. The CDR3 runs from the conserved cysteine through the conserved F or W. A D gene is named only where the DNA matches it firmly. Expanded clones get a size class; other rows say once, few or many, or leave the size out.

cdr3_aa | cdr3_nt | j_call | d_call | v_call | clone_size
CASSSAHSAPEAFF | TGTGCCAGCAGCTCAGCCCACAGCGCACCTGAAGCTTTCTTT | TRBJ1-1 | NA | TRBV7-2 | many
CASSSGPNNQPQHF | TGTGCCAGCAGCTCGGGACCGAACAATCAGCCCCAGCATTTT | TRBJ1-5 | NA | TRBV7-2 | NA
CSATQRASEGPQHF | TGCAGTGCCACCCAGCGGGCCAGCGAAGGGCCCCAGCATTTT | TRBJ1-5 | NA | TRBV20-1 | NA
CATHPGGNQPQHF | TGTGCCACCCACCCGGGGGGGAATCAGCCCCAGCATTTT | TRBJ1-5 | NA | TRBV7-2 | NA
CASSSRGHQSYEQYF | TGTGCCAGCAGCAGCAGGGGACACCAGTCCTACGAGCAGTACTTC | TRBJ2-7 | NA | TRBV2 | NA
CASSYSGGHYGYTF | TGTGCCAGCAGTTACTCGGGAGGGCACTATGGCTACACCTTC | TRBJ1-2 | NA | TRBV6-5 | few
CASSEWGQQVREQYF | TGTGCCAGCAGTGAGTGGGGACAGCAGGTTCGAGAGCAGTACTTC | TRBJ2-7 | TRBD1 | TRBV2 | many
CSVGTGSSNYGYTF | TGCAGCGTTGGGACAGGGTCGAGTAACTATGGCTACACCTTC | TRBJ1-2 | TRBD1 | TRBV29-1 | many
CASTDLVGNTIYF | TGCGCCAGCACCGACCTCGTGGGAAACACCATATATTTT | TRBJ1-3 | NA | TRBV10-2 | many
CASTWGTDSIMNTEAFF | TGTGCCAGTACTTGGGGGACGGACTCTATCATGAACACTGAAGCTTTCTTT | TRBJ1-1 | NA | TRBV19 | many
CATSSLDRGRNTEAFF | TGTGCCACCAGCAGCCTTGACAGGGGCCGGAACACTGAAGCTTTCTTT | TRBJ1-1 | TRBD1 | TRBV15 | NA
CAIGPLVHEQYF | TGTGCCATCGGCCCCTTAGTCCACGAGCAGTACTTC | TRBJ2-7 | NA | TRBV10-3 | many
CASSWRQDPYYEQYF | TGCGCCAGCAGCTGGAGACAGGATCCTTACTACGAGCAGTACTTC | TRBJ2-7 | NA | TRBV5-1 | many
CASSLSGAIQETQYF | TGTGCCAGCAGCTTATCCGGGGCGATTCAAGAGACCCAGTACTTC | TRBJ2-5 | NA | TRBV7-2 | NA
CSDSGRDGYTF | TGCAGCGACTCGGGACGGGATGGCTACACCTTC | TRBJ1-2 | NA | TRBV29-1 | many
CATSWDGTTNEKLFF | TGTGCCACCAGTTGGGACGGAACAACTAATGAAAAACTGTTTTTT | TRBJ1-4 | NA | TRBV15 | many
CASSLDTGVTLSGYTF | TGTGCCAGCAGCTTAGACACAGGGGTGACGCTATCGGGCTACACCTTC | TRBJ1-2 | TRBD1 | TRBV11-1 | many
CAIGSRETQHF | TGTGCCATCGGTAGCAGGGAGACCCAGCATTTT | TRBJ1-5 | NA | TRBV10-3 | NA
CASSPTRLAGNPYEQYF | TGTGCCAGCAGTCCAACCAGACTAGCGGGGAATCCCTACGAGCAGTACTTC | TRBJ2-7 | TRBD2 | TRBV6-5 | NA
CSARAEGGGFTEAFF | TGCAGTGCTAGAGCCGAGGGAGGAGGGTTCACTGAAGCTTTCTTT | TRBJ1-1 | NA | TRBV20-1 | NA
CSGQGQGLGEAFF | TGCAGCGGGCAGGGACAGGGGTTGGGTGAAGCTTTCTTT | TRBJ1-1 | TRBD1 | TRBV29-1 | many
CATSGLGSGSTYEQYF | TGTGCCACCAGTGGGTTGGGGAGCGGGAGTACCTACGAGCAGTACTTC | TRBJ2-7 | TRBD2 | TRBV24-1 | many
CSVLGGDLDGYTF | TGCAGCGTTCTAGGGGGCGACCTGGATGGCTACACCTTC | TRBJ1-2 | TRBD1 | TRBV29-1 | NA
CAISELDKLGETQYF | TGTGCCATCAGTGAGTTAGACAAACTAGGAGAGACCCAGTACTTC | TRBJ2-5 | NA | TRBV10-3 | many
CASASAQGYGYTF | TGTGCCAGCGCCTCGGCCCAGGGCTATGGCTACACCTTC | TRBJ1-2 | NA | TRBV6-6 | few
CASSDALAGEKLFF | TGTGCCAGCAGTGATGCCTTGGCGGGTGAAAAACTGTTTTTT | TRBJ1-4 | NA | TRBV25-1 | many
CASSITSTGDEQYF | TGTGCCAGCAGTATAACCTCGACAGGGGACGAGCAGTACTTC | TRBJ2-7 | TRBD1 | TRBV12-3/TRBV12-4 | NA
CASSQEVRETQYF | TGCGCCAGCAGCCAAGAAGTGAGGGAGACCCAGTACTTC | TRBJ2-5 | NA | TRBV4-2 | many
CASSVSSASASYEQYF | TGTGCCAGCAGCGTCTCGTCGGCCAGCGCCTCCTACGAGCAGTACTTC | TRBJ2-7 | NA | TRBV19 | NA
CGNRGNYEQYF | TGCGGAAACAGGGGCAACTACGAGCAGTACTTC | TRBJ2-7 | TRBD1 | TRBV10-2 | many
CASSIAGTGRDNQPQHF | TGTGCCAGTAGTATAGCAGGGACAGGAAGGGACAATCAGCCCCAGCATTTT | TRBJ1-5 | TRBD1 | TRBV19 | NA
CASSDTRGSGNTIYF | TGTGCCAGCAGCGATACTAGGGGCTCTGGAAACACCATATATTTT | TRBJ1-3 | NA | TRBV7-9 | many
CATSHGPTTGGELFF | TGTGCCACCAGTCATGGACCCACAACTGGCGGGGAGCTGTTTTTT | TRBJ2-2 | NA | TRBV24-1 | many
CASSQGNRAEQYF | TGTGCCAGCAGCCAAGGCAACAGGGCCGAGCAGTACTTC | TRBJ2-7 | NA | TRBV14 | many
CASSNEERDSYEQYF | TGTGCCAGCAGCAATGAGGAGAGGGACTCCTACGAGCAGTACTTC | TRBJ2-7 | NA | TRBV7-9 | few
CASSERTPRVETQYF | TGTGCCAGCAGTGAAAGGACCCCCAGGGTGGAGACCCAGTACTTC | TRBJ2-5 | NA | TRBV13 | NA
CASSRTDTQYF | TGTGCCAGCAGCCGCACAGATACGCAGTATTTT | TRBJ2-3 | NA | TRBV12-3/TRBV12-4 | many
CSVVDSGGTGELFF | TGCAGCGTTGTGGACAGCGGGGGAACCGGGGAGCTGTTTTTT | TRBJ2-2 | TRBD2 | TRBV29-1 | many
CAWSVPSGETQYF | TGTGCCTGGAGTGTACCTAGCGGAGAGACCCAGTACTTC | TRBJ2-5 | TRBD2 | TRBV30 | NA
CASSSRRDSYEQYF | TGTGCCAGCAGCTCCCGACGGGACAGTTACGAGCAGTACTTC | TRBJ2-7 | TRBD1 | TRBV7-2 | NA
CASSLGFGGYGYTF | TGTGCCAGCAGCTTAGGTTTTGGGGGGTATGGCTACACCTTC | TRBJ1-2 | NA | TRBV11-3 | few
CASSFAGTGEETQYF | TGTGCCAGCAGCTTCGCCGGGACAGGGGAAGAGACCCAGTACTTC | TRBJ2-5 | TRBD1 | TRBV9 | few
CSARAPRGGGRMNTEAFF | TGCAGTGCTAGAGCCCCCCGGGGCGGAGGGCGCATGAACACTGAAGCTTTCTTT | TRBJ1-1 | NA | TRBV20-1 | many
CAISGSRGRASYEQYF | TGTGCCATCAGTGGGAGCAGGGGGCGAGCCAGCTACGAGCAGTACTTC | TRBJ2-7 | TRBD1 | TRBV10-3 | NA
CASRTRDNYWGTQYF | TGTGCCAGCAGAACCCGGGACAATTATTGGGGGACCCAGTACTTC | TRBJ2-5 | NA | TRBV25-1 | NA
CASSLTGPYGELFF | TGTGCCAGTAGTTTGACGGGCCCGTACGGGGAGCTGTTTTTT | TRBJ2-2 | NA | TRBV19 | NA
CASSRSGGAATGELFF | TGTGCCAGCAGCCGTAGCGGGGGGGCTGCCACCGGGGAGCTGTTTTTT | TRBJ2-2 | TRBD2 | TRBV9 | many
CASSDVAGGEQYF | TGTGCCAGCAGCGATGTGGCAGGGGGCGAGCAGTACTTC | TRBJ2-7 | TRBD1 | TRBV25-1 | many
CASSSSLGSYSGNTIYF | TGTGCCAGCAGCTCCTCACTGGGCAGTTACTCTGGAAACACCATATATTTT | TRBJ1-3 | NA | TRBV5-8 | NA
CASSSMGGYQETQYF | TGTGCCAGCAGCTCCATGGGCGGGTACCAAGAGACCCAGTACTTC | TRBJ2-5 | NA | TRBV7-2 | many
CASSPPQNRQPQHF | TGTGCCAGCAGTCCCCCCCAGAACAGGCAGCCCCAGCATTTT | TRBJ1-5 | NA | TRBV2 | many
CASSELGVFAGELFF | TGTGCCAGCAGTGAATTAGGGGTTTTCGCCGGGGAGCTGTTTTTT | TRBJ2-2 | NA | TRBV2 | few
CASSLPSHETQYF | TGTGCCAGCAGTTTACCCAGTCACGAGACCCAGTACTTC | TRBJ2-5 | NA | TRBV28 | NA
CAIRKTSGGTYEQYF | TGTGCCATCAGGAAGACTAGCGGAGGAACCTACGAGCAGTACTTC | TRBJ2-7 | TRBD2 | TRBV10-3 | NA
CAISDPATATNEKLFF | TGTGCCATCAGTGACCCCGCGACAGCAACTAATGAAAAACTGTTTTTT | TRBJ1-4 | NA | TRBV10-3 | NA
CASSSRLAGGPGSYEQYF | TGCGCCAGCAGCTCAAGACTAGCGGGAGGGCCGGGATCCTACGAGCAGTACTTC | TRBJ2-7 | TRBD2 | TRBV5-1 | NA
CASSPSTGGYEQYF | TGTGCCAGCAGCCCATCAACGGGGGGGTACGAGCAGTACTTC | TRBJ2-7 | TRBD2 | TRBV7-8 | many
CASSLPGGGQGQTEAFF | TGTGCCAGCAGCTTACCCGGGGGGGGACAGGGGCAGACTGAAGCTTTCTTT | TRBJ1-1 | TRBD1 | TRBV7-9 | NA
CAIEAPTGELFF | TGTGCCATCGAGGCACCCACCGGGGAGCTGTTTTTT | TRBJ2-2 | NA | TRBV10-3 | many